The source of this TCR beta chain is a study of PD-1 blockade in classical Hodgkin lymphoma (dated by TCRdb to about 2020). Study-wide context: Nivolumab dosing was 3 mg/kg intravenously every 2 weeks, continuing until either disease progression or unacceptable toxicity. The study used TCR beta sequencing and CyTOF to define a peripheral blood immune signature of response to PD-1 blockade in classical Hodgkin lymphoma.

What the work shows at the level of the full study, not this receptor alone: Patients starting nivolumab less than 1 year after ASCT had lower diversity and were excluded from later analyses to avoid confounding by immune reconstitution. Baseline TCR diversity was reported to be lower in newly diagnosed patients than in healthy donors and to be lower still in relapsed/refractory patients. The study was restricted to a single clinical trial cohort, and the causes of repertoire differences, possibly disease activity or prior therapy, were left undefined. By C4D1, a significant rise was seen in CD4+ TCR diversity but not in CD8+ TCR diversity (p=0.0027 vs p=0.16), and the rise was most apparent among complete responders (p=0.02). Trial patients achieving complete response had baseline diversity similar to newly diagnosed patients, whereas partial responders and progressors had significantly lower diversity.

The meaning of the sample's time point label: cycle 2 day 1 (C2D1) of nivolumab. Every trial patient had relapsed following autologous stem cell transplantation, and prior brentuximab vedotin exposure was what differed among cohorts A, B and C. The trial cohort was composed of approximately 56 patients with relapsed/refractory classical Hodgkin lymphoma, for whom complete response, partial response or progressive disease was recorded as best overall response. In the multi-cohort phase II CheckMate 205 trial, trial patients received single-agent nivolumab. Best overall response was determined by an independent review committee according to the 2007 International Working Group response criteria. Trial PBMCs were collected just before the start of nivolumab (C1D1) and during therapy at cycle 2 day 1 and cycle 4 day 1. After peripheral blood was drawn into 8 mL Vacutainer Cell Preparation Tubes, PBMCs were isolated by centrifugation and then cryopreserved.

According to the germline V gene (reference sequence), CDR1 reads LNHDA and CDR2 reads SQIVND. The CDR3 starts with the cysteine, ends with the phenylalanine, and has 12 residues. CDR3 DNA only is kept here, 36 bases in frame from base 1. The germline ends are 9 bases apart after V is trimmed by 10 bases and J by 3 bases. Ten or more counts support this clone. The antigen it recognizes is unknown. No base quality information exists; no much larger clone differs at one position. Genomic DNA was extracted with the Qiagen DNeasy kit from unsorted PBMCs and from negatively selected CD4+ and CD8+ fractions. TCR beta CDR3 regions were amplified by immunoSEQ multiplex PCR using primers annealing to V and J segments. A synthetic immune receptor repertoire was used to minimize amplification bias, and any residual bias was removed computationally once sequencing was done. The study's processing was this. Repertoire diversity was quantified as the Shannon entropy index using custom Python scripts. Unsorted, CD4+ and CD8+ repertoires were examined separately, except in combined analyses, for which CD4+ and CD8+ sequences were merged in silico. Clonal expansion was defined as at least a 2-fold frequency increase after treatment relative to C1D1, with a pseudocount of 0.5 for undetected baseline clones. Singleton clones were defined as clones with 0 or 1 copy at C1D1, and non-singleton clones were defined as clones with 2 or more copies. Clones expanded in unsorted samples were assigned a CD4+, CD8+ or unknown annotation through matching of protein sequences in sorted samples from the same patient. Diversity changes from C1D1 to C4D1 were tested in paired samples using Wilcoxon tests. What TCRdb holds here is the immuneACCESS table cut down to in-frame rearrangements. Part of the clones is not present; checked against another copy, under half of the missing clones reflect an unresolved V gene, and the others are unexplained. That table supplies the V and J calls and clone size; D and trimming were determined from the DNA. The sample table lists 25,000 to 35,000 clones, 60% to 75% of them with a count of one. The ten biggest clones cover roughly 24% of the sample.

The sample here was peripheral blood mononuclear cells (PBMCs), taken before the second cycle of nivolumab. This chain joins TRBV19 to TRBJ1-4, with no D gene named confidently. This TCR derives from a human donor with classical Hodgkin lymphoma. The sequenced DNA is TGTGCCACACGGGTGGCTAATGAAAAACTGTTTTTT. Translated, it gives CATRVANEKLFF.